These T cell receptor beta chains were read from a single sample in a study of cytomegalovirus exposure and HLA in healthy donors. Clones were read by immunoSEQ multiplex PCR, and TCRdb kept only the in-frame ones, dropping some. This table holds some 38,000 clones, 60% to 70% found once. Sequencing used PBMCs. Receptor source: a man in his forties or fifties in good health and CMV-seronegative. CDR3s include the opening cysteine and the closing phenylalanine or tryptophan. Fields, in order: clone size, D gene, V gene, J gene, CDR3 protein, CDR3 DNA. The D gene is left open where the match is weak. Not all rows give a size; the values are once, few, many and, for expanded clones, a class.

clone size: few; D gene: TRBD1; V gene: TRBV5-1; J gene: TRBJ1-1; CDR3 protein: CASRRDSEAFF; CDR3 DNA: TGCGCCAGCAGACGGGACAGCGAAGCTTTCTTT
clone size: once; D gene: TRBD1; V gene: TRBV2; J gene: TRBJ1-2; CDR3 protein: CASSYPGTGPPNYGYTF; CDR3 DNA: TGTGCCAGCAGCTACCCCGGGACAGGGCCCCCTAACTATGGCTACACCTTC
clone size: .; D gene: TRBD1; V gene: TRBV11-2; J gene: TRBJ2-7; CDR3 protein: CASSPGGQGAYEQYF; CDR3 DNA: TGTGCCAGCAGCCCCGGCGGACAGGGGGCCTACGAGCAGTACTTC
clone size: .; D gene: TRBD2; V gene: TRBV2; J gene: TRBJ2-5; CDR3 protein: CASSELAGLETQYF; CDR3 DNA: TGTGCCAGCAGTGAACTAGCGGGGTTGGAGACCCAGTACTTC
clone size: once; D gene: .; V gene: TRBV29-1; J gene: TRBJ2-3; CDR3 protein: CSVEKGQGTDTQYF; CDR3 DNA: TGCAGCGTTGAAAAGGGGCAGGGGACAGATACGCAGTATTTT
clone size: .; D gene: .; V gene: TRBV4-2; J gene: TRBJ2-5; CDR3 protein: CASSRSRGSGETQYF; CDR3 DNA: TGTGCCAGCAGCCGAAGTCGGGGGTCAGGGGAGACCCAGTACTTC
clone size: .; D gene: TRBD2; V gene: TRBV28; J gene: TRBJ2-7; CDR3 protein: CASSGTSGSYEQYF; CDR3 DNA: TGTGCCAGCAGTGGGACTAGCGGATCCTACGAGCAGTACTTC
clone size: few; D gene: .; V gene: TRBV2; J gene: TRBJ1-2; CDR3 protein: CASRGTRDGRRGNYGYTF; CDR3 DNA: TGTGCCAGCAGGGGGACCCGGGACGGTCGGCGGGGTAACTATGGCTACACCTTC
clone size: .; D gene: TRBD2; V gene: TRBV5-6; J gene: TRBJ2-3; CDR3 protein: CASSFLAGGPKDTQYF; CDR3 DNA: TGTGCCAGCAGCTTTTTAGCGGGGGGGCCGAAAGATACGCAGTATTTT
clone size: few; D gene: TRBD1; V gene: TRBV5-5; J gene: TRBJ2-7; CDR3 protein: CASSLGGQGLYEQYF; CDR3 DNA: TGTGCCAGCAGCTTGGGGGGACAGGGCCTCTACGAGCAGTACTTC
clone size: few; D gene: .; V gene: TRBV28; J gene: TRBJ1-1; CDR3 protein: CASSLRGGGTEAFF; CDR3 DNA: TGTGCCAGCAGTTTAAGAGGGGGGGGGACTGAAGCTTTCTTT
clone size: .; D gene: .; V gene: TRBV9; J gene: TRBJ1-4; CDR3 protein: CASSPGTTNEKLFF; CDR3 DNA: TGTGCCAGCAGCCCAGGGACAACTAATGAAAAACTGTTTTTT
clone size: .; D gene: TRBD1; V gene: TRBV19; J gene: TRBJ1-2; CDR3 protein: CASSPRTGSNYGYTF; CDR3 DNA: TGTGCCAGTAGTCCCCGGACAGGGTCTAACTATGGCTACACCTTC
clone size: .; D gene: TRBD1; V gene: TRBV4-3; J gene: TRBJ2-3; CDR3 protein: CASSGQGRDTQYF; CDR3 DNA: TGCGCCAGCAGTGGACAGGGGCGGGATACGCAGTATTTT
clone size: .; D gene: TRBD2; V gene: TRBV7-9; J gene: TRBJ2-5; CDR3 protein: CANSFPSGETQYF; CDR3 DNA: TGTGCCAACAGCTTCCCTAGCGGGGAGACCCAGTACTTC
clone size: few; D gene: .; V gene: TRBV5-1; J gene: TRBJ2-1; CDR3 protein: CASSLAASVGEQFF; CDR3 DNA: TGCGCCAGCAGCTTGGCCGCTAGCGTGGGTGAGCAGTTCTTC
clone size: .; D gene: .; V gene: TRBV5-1; J gene: TRBJ1-3; CDR3 protein: CASSRTASGNTIYF; CDR3 DNA: TGCGCCAGCAGCAGGACAGCCTCTGGAAACACCATATATTTT
clone size: .; D gene: TRBD1; V gene: TRBV12-5; J gene: TRBJ2-5; CDR3 protein: CASGLDWTGSGETQYF; CDR3 DNA: TGTGCTAGTGGTTTGGATTGGACAGGGAGCGGGGAGACCCAGTACTTC
clone size: .; D gene: TRBD2; V gene: TRBV7-2; J gene: TRBJ2-5; CDR3 protein: CASSLVGTSSETQYF; CDR3 DNA: TGTGCCAGCAGCTTAGTAGGGACTAGCAGTGAGACCCAGTACTTC
clone size: once; D gene: .; V gene: TRBV7-9; J gene: TRBJ2-1; CDR3 protein: CASSSNQPRVRSYNEQFF; CDR3 DNA: TGTGCCAGCAGCTCCAACCAGCCCCGGGTTCGGTCGTACAATGAGCAGTTCTTC
clone size: .; D gene: .; V gene: TRBV28; J gene: TRBJ1-5; CDR3 protein: CASSFPAGNQPQHF; CDR3 DNA: TGTGCCAGCAGTTTCCCTGCGGGCAATCAGCCCCAGCATTTT
clone size: .; D gene: .; V gene: TRBV5-1; J gene: TRBJ2-5; CDR3 protein: CASSLPDQGAGEQYF; CDR3 DNA: TGCGCCAGCAGCTTGCCCGACCAGGGGGCGGGAGAGCAGTACTTC
clone size: .; D gene: .; V gene: TRBV7-2; J gene: TRBJ2-7; CDR3 protein: CASSPRVLHSYEQYF; CDR3 DNA: TGTGCCAGCAGCCCACGCGTACTACACTCCTACGAGCAGTACTTC
clone size: .; D gene: TRBD1; V gene: TRBV7-9; J gene: TRBJ2-7; CDR3 protein: CASSSTGVGPYEQYF; CDR3 DNA: TGTGCCAGCAGCTCGACAGGGGTTGGGCCCTACGAGCAGTACTTC
clone size: few; D gene: .; V gene: TRBV2; J gene: TRBJ2-4; CDR3 protein: CASSSSGKNIQYF; CDR3 DNA: TGTGCCAGCAGTAGTTCGGGAAAAAACATTCAGTACTTC
clone size: .; D gene: .; V gene: TRBV4-1; J gene: TRBJ1-2; CDR3 protein: CASSQVFAQGLPLDGYTF; CDR3 DNA: TGCGCCAGCAGCCAAGTTTTCGCGCAGGGGTTGCCTTTAGATGGCTACACCTTC
clone size: once; D gene: TRBD1; V gene: TRBV6-5; J gene: TRBJ2-7; CDR3 protein: CASSDRDRAYEQYF; CDR3 DNA: TGTGCCAGCAGTGACCGGGACAGGGCCTACGAGCAGTACTTC
clone size: .; D gene: .; V gene: TRBV5-4; J gene: TRBJ2-6; CDR3 protein: CASSLGRGSGANVLTF; CDR3 DNA: TGTGCCAGCAGCTTGGGGCGGGGATCTGGGGCCAACGTCCTGACTTTC
clone size: once; D gene: TRBD1; V gene: TRBV5-1; J gene: TRBJ2-1; CDR3 protein: CASSLWDRDYNEQFF; CDR3 DNA: TGCGCCAGCAGCTTGTGGGACAGGGATTACAATGAGCAGTTCTTC
clone size: .; D gene: TRBD1; V gene: TRBV4-1; J gene: TRBJ2-3; CDR3 protein: CASSRGTGETDTQYF; CDR3 DNA: TGCGCCAGCAGCCGCGGGACAGGGGAAACAGATACGCAGTATTTT
clone size: .; D gene: .; V gene: TRBV10-3; J gene: TRBJ2-1; CDR3 protein: CATDADRDNEQFF; CDR3 DNA: TGTGCCACCGATGCTGACAGAGACAATGAGCAGTTCTTC
clone size: .; D gene: TRBD1; V gene: TRBV29-1; J gene: TRBJ2-7; CDR3 protein: CSVERQGAPYEQYF; CDR3 DNA: TGCAGCGTTGAGAGGCAGGGGGCGCCTTACGAGCAGTACTTC
clone size: .; D gene: .; V gene: TRBV5-1; J gene: TRBJ1-1; CDR3 protein: CASSLQRMNTEAFF; CDR3 DNA: TGCGCCAGCAGCTTGCAGAGGATGAACACTGAAGCTTTCTTT
clone size: .; D gene: .; V gene: TRBV7-9; J gene: TRBJ2-1; CDR3 protein: CASSLAWGDNEQFF; CDR3 DNA: TGTGCCAGCAGCTTAGCATGGGGAGACAATGAGCAGTTCTTC
clone size: .; D gene: TRBD1; V gene: TRBV19; J gene: TRBJ1-5; CDR3 protein: CASKGALSQPQHF; CDR3 DNA: TGTGCCAGTAAGGGGGCGCTCAGTCAGCCCCAGCATTTT
clone size: .; D gene: .; V gene: TRBV4-2; J gene: TRBJ2-7; CDR3 protein: CASSSRQNYEQYF; CDR3 DNA: TGTGCCAGCAGCTCCCGACAAAACTACGAGCAGTACTTC
clone size: few; D gene: TRBD2; V gene: TRBV27; J gene: TRBJ2-7; CDR3 protein: CASSLWGGAYEQYF; CDR3 DNA: TGTGCCAGCAGTTTATGGGGGGGGGCCTACGAGCAGTACTTC
clone size: few; D gene: .; V gene: TRBV28; J gene: TRBJ1-5; CDR3 protein: CASSRDSNQPQHF; CDR3 DNA: TGTGCCAGCAGTCGGGATAGCAATCAGCCCCAGCATTTT
clone size: .; D gene: .; V gene: TRBV7-9; J gene: TRBJ1-1; CDR3 protein: CASRGQQSHTEAFF; CDR3 DNA: TGTGCCAGCAGGGGACAACAATCCCACACTGAAGCTTTCTTT
clone size: .; D gene: .; V gene: TRBV7-6; J gene: TRBJ2-7; CDR3 protein: CASSLVASYEQYF; CDR3 DNA: TGTGCCAGCAGCTTAGTGGCCTCCTACGAGCAGTACTTC
clone size: once; D gene: .; V gene: TRBV6-1; J gene: TRBJ1-6; CDR3 protein: CASREGSSYNSPLHF; CDR3 DNA: TGTGCCAGCAGAGAGGGAAGCTCCTATAATTCACCCCTCCACTTT